These 14 T cell receptor beta chains originate from one sample sequenced in a study of CD8+ T cells in alopecia areata. Treatment defined: oral pan-JAK inhibitor, 5-10 mg twice daily. Investigators isolated RNA and reverse transcribed it into cDNA to act as the sequencing template. The method was immunoSEQ multiplex PCR; TCRdb's version includes in-frame clones alone and lacks a portion of them. In the table there are roughly 180,000 clones, around half of which are singletons. The sequenced sample was CD8+ T cells sorted from blood, obtained at week 24, from a patient treated with tofacitinib. These receptors all come from a human donor with alopecia areata.

A few counts support this clone. The gene calls are TRBV27 and TRBJ2-7, with 11 bases identical to TRBD1. The germline CDR1 and CDR2 sequences are MNHEY and SMNVEV (reference sequence). Losses at the gene ends were 5 bases for V and 3 bases for J; bases not matched to a gene: 3. The CDR3 loop spans 14 amino acids. CDR3 sequence reads: CASSIGTGGYEQYF. In DNA, the CDR3 is TGTGCCAGCAGTATCGGGACAGGGGGCTACGAGCAGTACTTC.

The chain recombines TRBV5-1 with TRBJ2-1; 7 bases are a match to TRBD2. Germline values: CDR1 SGHRS, CDR2 YFSETQ. CDR3 length: 16 residues. J lost 6 bases, V lost 4 bases, and 13 bases had no gene match. The CDR3 DNA is TGCGCCAGCAGCCCCATCGGACTAGGGGACCCCAATGAGCAGTTCTTC. Translating gives CASSPIGLGDPNEQFF.

The gene calls are TRBV13 and TRBJ2-3; the D gene is possibly TRBD2 (5 bases). This CDR3 region has 16 residues. The V gene's germline CDR1 is PRHDT and CDR2 FYEKMQ (reference sequence). Trimming removed 5 bases from V and 0 bases from J, with 15 bases in between. CDR3 residues: CASSEKRTASTDTQYF. DNA for the CDR3: TGTGCCAGCAGCGAGAAGCGGACCGCTAGCACAGATACGCAGTATTTT. Drawing the rest from reference TRBV13 and TRBJ2-3, the complete variable domain is AAGVIQSPRHLIKEKRETATLKCYPIPRHDTVYWYQQGPGQDPQFLISFYEKMQSDKGSIPDRFSAQQFSDYHSELNMSSLELGDSALYFCASSEKRTASTDTQYFGPGTRLTVL.

This clone was counted between two and nine times. The rearrangement uses TRBV9 and TRBJ2-3, with 10 bases identical to TRBD1. The CDR3 is 15 residues long. The J segment lost 5 bases and the V segment lost 4 bases, leaving 7 bases of the junction unmatched. Germline V gives CDR1 SGDLS, CDR2 YYNGEE. CDR3 sequence: CASSPGQGVGDTQYF. The DNA of the CDR3 is TGTGCCAGCAGCCCCGGACAGGGGGTAGGAGATACGCAGTATTTT.

V usage is TRBV5-1 and J usage is TRBJ2-2; D is undetermined. Germline-derived CDR1 and CDR2 are SGHRS and YFSETQ. V shed 0 bases and J shed 4 bases, with 10 bases lying between them. The length of the CDR3 is 15 residues. The CDR3 spells CASSLDYGLTGELFF. In DNA form, the CDR3 reads TGCGCCAGCAGCTTGGATTACGGGCTCACCGGGGAGCTGTTTTTT.

The genes are TRBV4-1 and TRBJ2-3; D gene ambiguous. V gave up 1 base and J gave up 4 bases, with 6 bases separating them. Germline V lookup: CDR1 MGHRA, CDR2 YSYEKL. The CDR3 covers 13 residues. The CDR3 sequence: CASSQGLSDTQYF. CDR3 nucleotide sequence: TGCGCCAGCAGCCAAGGTCTATCAGATACGCAGTATTTT.

The chain joins TRBV7-3 to TRBJ2-3, with 7 bases lining up with TRBD1. Per the germline V gene, CDR1 is SGHTA and CDR2 is FQGTGA. V shed 5 bases, J shed 3 bases, and the junction held 5 bases outside the gene matches. This CDR3 region has 14 residues. The chain's CDR3 is CASSRGLGTDTQYF. In nucleotides, the CDR3 is TGTGCCAGCAGCAGGGGGCTAGGGACAGATACGCAGTATTTT. The variable domain in full, with the rest retrieved from reference TRBV7-3 and TRBJ2-3, is GAGVSQTPSNKVTEKGKYVELRCDPISGHTALYWYRQSLGQGPEFLIYFQGTGAADDSGLPNDRFFAVRPEGSVSTLKIQRTERGDSAVYLCASSRGLGTDTQYFGPGTRLTVL.

This clone was seen only a few times. The chain joins TRBV6-6 to TRBJ2-7; TRBD1 might be the D (5 bases). Germline V gene lookup returns CDR1 MNHNY and CDR2 SVGAGI (reference sequence). Trimming left V 2 bases short and J 4 bases short, with 12 bases between. The CDR3 totals 14 residues. CDR3 nucleotide sequence: TGTGCCAGCAGTTACGGCTCAGGGTCTTACGAGCAGTACTTC. Its protein product is CASSYGSGSYEQYF.

V and J are TRBV7-6 and TRBJ2-7; D gene ambiguous. Germline V lookup: CDR1 SGHVS, CDR2 FNYEAQ. The CDR3 is 16 residues long. The germline V and J ends were trimmed by 1 base and 4 bases, with 17 bases remaining between them. The CDR3 here is CASSLEAGDPTYEQYF. The CDR3 DNA reads TGTGCCAGCAGCTTAGAAGCTGGGGATCCCACATACGAGCAGTACTTC.

This CDR3 is CAISESGTGSKFF. For the CDR3, the DNA is TGTGCCATCAGTGAGAGTGGGACAGGGTCTAAGTTCTTC. V usage is TRBV10-3 and J usage is TRBJ2-1, with 9 bases identical to TRBD1. The CDR3 length is 13 residues. Germline V CDR1 and CDR2: ENHRY, SYGVKD. The V gene end was trimmed by 2 bases and the J gene end by 14 bases; junction bases not matched to a gene: 7.

The sample holds a few counts of this clone. The rearrangement uses TRBV15 and TRBJ1-4, with D hard to call. Germline V gene data show CDR1 as LNHNV and CDR2 as YYDKDF (reference sequence). The CDR3 covers 15 residues. V was trimmed by 0 bases and J by 8 bases, leaving 13 bases between them. In DNA form, the CDR3 reads TGTGCCACCAGCAGAGAATCCCGGGTACAGGAAAAACTGTTTTTT. It is translated as CATSRESRVQEKLFF. The full variable domain, with the rest looked up from reference TRBV15 and TRBJ1-4, is DAMVIQNPRYQVTQFGKPVTLSCSQTLNHNVMYWYQQKSSQAPKLLFHYYDKDFNNEADTPDNFQSRRPNTSFCFLDIRSPGLGDTAMYLCATSRESRVQEKLFFGSGTQLSVL.

The V gene is TRBV30, the J gene TRBJ1-5, with D tentatively TRBD1 (5 bases). The germline V and J ends were trimmed by 5 bases and 2 bases, with 13 bases remaining between them. The CDR3 covers 14 residues. Germline lookup yields CDR1 GTSNPN and CDR2 SVGIG (reference sequence). The CDR3 region is CAWWSGQGNQPQHF. CDR3 nucleotides: TGTGCCTGGTGGTCCGGACAAGGCAATCAGCCCCAGCATTTT.

The rearrangement joins TRBV29-1 to TRBJ1-2; no reliable D call. Germline V gene lookup returns CDR1 SQVTM and CDR2 ANQGSEA. With 5 bases removed from V and 8 bases from J, the gap between germline ends came to 15 bases. This CDR3 spans 12 amino acids. CDR3 residues: CSVKPGSGGYTF. The DNA of the CDR3 is TGCAGCGTTAAACCGGGGTCTGGCGGCTACACCTTC.

This chain joins TRBV4-1 and TRBJ2-7; no firm D call. The CDR3 is made up of 15 amino acids. Germline CDR1 MGHRA, CDR2 YSYEKL. V was cut by 0 bases and J by 0 bases, with 9 bases left in between. CDR3: CASSQEDDSSYEQYF. CDR3 sequence (DNA): TGCGCCAGCAGCCAAGAGGACGATTCCTCCTACGAGCAGTACTTC.